This entry features one T cell receptor beta chain sequence. The antigen is undetermined. This record belongs to a study of cytomegalovirus exposure and HLA in healthy donors. In germline, CDR1 is SGHTA, CDR2 FQGTGA. This CDR3 comprises 15 residues. V was clipped by 8 bases and J by 0 bases, with 16 bases between them. The PCR employed 60 Vbeta primers together with 13 Jbeta primers. Clones were read by immunoSEQ multiplex PCR, and TCRdb kept only the in-frame ones, dropping some. The sample holds 70,000 to 95,000 clones; 81% are singletons and the top ten take about 2%. General study results and limits: In an earlier analysis, in roughly 600 donors, most V segments appeared productive either ~90% or ~30% of the time.

The sequence came from a woman aged 25 to 39 in good health and CMV-seronegative. Sequenced material: PBMCs. The chain is built from TRBV7-3 and TRBJ2-5; D is perhaps TRBD2 (6 bases). CDR3 protein: CASALNGGNQETQYF. For the CDR3, the DNA is TGTGCCAGCGCCCTTAATGGCGGGAACCAAGAGACCCAGTACTTC.